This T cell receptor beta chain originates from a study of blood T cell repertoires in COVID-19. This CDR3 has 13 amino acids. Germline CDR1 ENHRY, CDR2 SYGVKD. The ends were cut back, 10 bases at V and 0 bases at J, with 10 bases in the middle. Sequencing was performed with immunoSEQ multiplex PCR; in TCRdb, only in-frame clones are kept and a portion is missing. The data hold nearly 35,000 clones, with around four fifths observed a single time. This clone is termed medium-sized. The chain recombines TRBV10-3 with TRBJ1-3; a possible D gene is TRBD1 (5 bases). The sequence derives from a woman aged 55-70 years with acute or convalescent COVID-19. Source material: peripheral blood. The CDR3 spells CATLTDSGNTIYF. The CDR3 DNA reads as TGTGCCACCCTGACAGACTCTGGAAACACCATATATTTT.